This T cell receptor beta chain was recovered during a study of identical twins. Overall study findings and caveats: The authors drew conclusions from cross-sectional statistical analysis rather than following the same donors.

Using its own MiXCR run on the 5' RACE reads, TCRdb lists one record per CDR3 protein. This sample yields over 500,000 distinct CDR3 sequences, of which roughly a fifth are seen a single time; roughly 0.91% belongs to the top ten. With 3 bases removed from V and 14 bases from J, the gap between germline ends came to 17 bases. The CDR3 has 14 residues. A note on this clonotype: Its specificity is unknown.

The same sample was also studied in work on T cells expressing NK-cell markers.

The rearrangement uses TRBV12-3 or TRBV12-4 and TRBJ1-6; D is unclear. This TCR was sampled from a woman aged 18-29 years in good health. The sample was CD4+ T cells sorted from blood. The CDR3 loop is CASSFLGVSSTLHF. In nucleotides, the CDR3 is TGTGCCAGCAGTTTCTTGGGTGTCAGTAGCACCCTCCACTTT.